A selection of T cell receptor beta chains follows, all from one sample in a study of T cell clones after liver transplantation. The assay was immunoSEQ multiplex PCR, and TCRdb's table has in-frame clones only and misses some. The sample has more than 95,000 clones; approximately 90% are singletons. This specimen consisted of CD4+ T cells from blood, obtained 12 months after liver transplant. These receptors were taken from a human patient who received a liver transplant. Some T cells here may be from the graft donor. Each CDR3 is given with its conserved first and last residue. Fields, in order: D gene, J gene, clone size, V gene, CDR3 DNA, CDR3 protein. D genes are given only for firm matches. Clone size appears in some rows only: once, few, many, or a class for an expanded clone.

D gene: -
J gene: TRBJ1-5
clone size: -
V gene: TRBV30
CDR3 DNA: TGTGCCTGGAGTGTACGGCAGGGATACAATCAGCCCCAGCATTTT
CDR3 protein: CAWSVRQGYNQPQHF

D gene: TRBD1
J gene: TRBJ1-2
clone size: -
V gene: TRBV19
CDR3 DNA: TGTGCCAGTAACCCGACGACAGGGACCCTCCCGTATGGCTACACCTTC
CDR3 protein: CASNPTTGTLPYGYTF

D gene: -
J gene: TRBJ1-1
clone size: -
V gene: TRBV5-5
CDR3 DNA: TGTGCCAGCAGCTTACTAACAGGGAACACTGAAGCTTTCTTT
CDR3 protein: CASSLLTGNTEAFF

D gene: TRBD2
J gene: TRBJ2-3
clone size: -
V gene: TRBV15
CDR3 DNA: TGTGCCACCAGCGCTGACGAAGGACTAGCTATAGATACGCAGTATTTT
CDR3 protein: CATSADEGLAIDTQYF

D gene: -
J gene: TRBJ1-5
clone size: -
V gene: TRBV27
CDR3 DNA: TGTGCCAGCAGTCCGAGACGGGGAGAGCCCCAGCATTTT
CDR3 protein: CASSPRRGEPQHF

D gene: -
J gene: TRBJ2-4
clone size: -
V gene: TRBV4-2
CDR3 DNA: TGTGCCAGCAGCCAAGATAACCAGGGTCAGGGCAAAAACATTCAGTACTTC
CDR3 protein: CASSQDNQGQGKNIQYF

D gene: -
J gene: TRBJ2-2
clone size: -
V gene: TRBV5-1
CDR3 DNA: TGCGCCAGCAGCTTGGCCAGAAAAAACACCGGGGAGCTGTTTTTT
CDR3 protein: CASSLARKNTGELFF

D gene: TRBD1
J gene: TRBJ2-3
clone size: -
V gene: TRBV27
CDR3 DNA: TGTGCCAGCAGCCTAAACAGGGGGCGCGGCACAGATACGCAGTATTTT
CDR3 protein: CASSLNRGRGTDTQYF

D gene: -
J gene: TRBJ2-2
clone size: -
V gene: TRBV7-2
CDR3 DNA: TGTGCCAGCAGCTTAGGGGGAGTCGGTTTTGGGGAGCTGTTTTTT
CDR3 protein: CASSLGGVGFGELFF

D gene: -
J gene: TRBJ2-7
clone size: once
V gene: TRBV7-2
CDR3 DNA: TGTGCCAGCAGCCCAGTGTGGGAGAACTCCTACGAGCAGTACTTC
CDR3 protein: CASSPVWENSYEQYF

D gene: -
J gene: TRBJ2-2
clone size: many
V gene: TRBV5-4
CDR3 DNA: TGTGCCAGCAGCTCCTTAGTCAACACCGGGGAGCTGTTTTTT
CDR3 protein: CASSSLVNTGELFF

D gene: -
J gene: TRBJ1-3
clone size: -
V gene: TRBV28
CDR3 DNA: TGTGCCAGCAGTTTATCGAACACCATATATTTT
CDR3 protein: CASSLSNTIYF

D gene: -
J gene: TRBJ2-7
clone size: -
V gene: TRBV4-3
CDR3 DNA: TGCGCCAGCAGCCCCTTAGCCGGGAGAGGCGAGCAGTACTTC
CDR3 protein: CASSPLAGRGEQYF

D gene: TRBD1
J gene: TRBJ2-7
clone size: -
V gene: TRBV5-1
CDR3 DNA: TGCGCCAGCAGAACAGGGACAGGGGGCGACGAGCAGTACTTC
CDR3 protein: CASRTGTGGDEQYF

D gene: -
J gene: TRBJ2-7
clone size: -
V gene: TRBV21-1
CDR3 DNA: TGTGCCAGCAGCACACCCAGCCTCCGGGACTGCTCCTACGAGCAGTACTTC
CDR3 protein: CASSTPSLRDCSYEQYF

D gene: -
J gene: TRBJ2-6
clone size: -
V gene: TRBV18
CDR3 DNA: TGTGCCAGCTCACGCTCCGGGGCTGGGGCCAACGTCCTGACTTTC
CDR3 protein: CASSRSGAGANVLTF

D gene: -
J gene: TRBJ1-1
clone size: -
V gene: TRBV2
CDR3 DNA: TGTGCCAGCTCTTTAGGGGCGGGCACTGAAGCTTTCTTT
CDR3 protein: CASSLGAGTEAFF

D gene: -
J gene: TRBJ1-1
clone size: -
V gene: TRBV5-1
CDR3 DNA: TGCGCCAGCAGCAGAATTCCGAACACTGAAGCTTTCTTT
CDR3 protein: CASSRIPNTEAFF

D gene: -
J gene: TRBJ1-2
clone size: once
V gene: TRBV2
CDR3 DNA: TGTGCCAGCAGTGAAATTCTTAACTATGGCTACACCTTC
CDR3 protein: CASSEILNYGYTF

D gene: -
J gene: TRBJ2-3
clone size: -
V gene: TRBV13
CDR3 DNA: TGTGCCAGCAGCCGAAACAGGGTCCCAGATACGCAGTATTTT
CDR3 protein: CASSRNRVPDTQYF

D gene: TRBD2
J gene: TRBJ2-7
clone size: -
V gene: TRBV18
CDR3 DNA: TGTGCCAGCTCACCCGTGACTAGCGAGAACTCCTACGAGCAGTACTTC
CDR3 protein: CASSPVTSENSYEQYF

D gene: -
J gene: TRBJ2-6
clone size: once
V gene: TRBV11-2
CDR3 DNA: TGTGCCAGCAGCTTAATGGGCTCTGGGGCCAACGTCCTGACTTTC
CDR3 protein: CASSLMGSGANVLTF

D gene: -
J gene: TRBJ2-2
clone size: -
V gene: TRBV29-1
CDR3 DNA: TGCAGCGCGACAGACTCCGGGGGAAGGAGTACCGGGGAGCTGTTTTTT
CDR3 protein: CSATDSGGRSTGELFF

D gene: TRBD1
J gene: TRBJ2-5
clone size: -
V gene: TRBV5-5
CDR3 DNA: TGTGCCAGCACCGCCCCAGACAGGGATCGAGAGACCCAGTACTTC
CDR3 protein: CASTAPDRDRETQYF

D gene: TRBD1
J gene: TRBJ2-7
clone size: -
V gene: TRBV4-1
CDR3 DNA: TGCGCCAGCAGCCGCCAACAGGGGAGTTACGAGCAGTACTTC
CDR3 protein: CASSRQQGSYEQYF

D gene: TRBD1
J gene: TRBJ2-5
clone size: -
V gene: TRBV19
CDR3 DNA: TGTGCCACCCTGGGGACAGCCGAACAAGAGACCCAGTACTTC
CDR3 protein: CATLGTAEQETQYF

D gene: -
J gene: TRBJ2-4
clone size: -
V gene: TRBV9
CDR3 DNA: TGTGCCAGCAGTAGGGAAGGGGACATTCAGTACTTC
CDR3 protein: CASSREGDIQYF

D gene: -
J gene: TRBJ2-2
clone size: once
V gene: TRBV5-1
CDR3 DNA: TGCGCCAGCAGCATCGGACCCAACACCGGGGAGCTGTTTTTT
CDR3 protein: CASSIGPNTGELFF

D gene: -
J gene: TRBJ2-5
clone size: -
V gene: TRBV10-3
CDR3 DNA: TGTGCCATCAGTGAGCGACCCCGAGAGACCCAGTACTTC
CDR3 protein: CAISERPRETQYF

D gene: TRBD1
J gene: TRBJ2-2
clone size: -
V gene: TRBV11-2
CDR3 DNA: TGTGCCAGCAGCTTCCGACAGGGGGCCGGGGAGCTGTTTTTT
CDR3 protein: CASSFRQGAGELFF

D gene: -
J gene: TRBJ1-1
clone size: -
V gene: TRBV19
CDR3 DNA: TGTGCCAGTGGTAGGGACCTAGGCACTGAAGCTTTCTTT
CDR3 protein: CASGRDLGTEAFF

D gene: -
J gene: TRBJ2-7
clone size: -
V gene: TRBV19
CDR3 DNA: TGTGCCAGTAGTTCCCCCCCTGCAGTTTCCGAGCAGTACTTC
CDR3 protein: CASSSPPAVSEQYF

D gene: TRBD2
J gene: TRBJ2-3
clone size: once
V gene: TRBV5-4
CDR3 DNA: TGTGCCAGCAGCTTGGCTGCGGGAGTAGTAGATACGCAGTATTTT
CDR3 protein: CASSLAAGVVDTQYF